This T cell receptor beta chain was retrieved from a study of T cell responses to AZD1222 COVID-19 vaccine. Study results and caveats: Most donors were white British and more were female, and clonal diversity was possibly underestimated. Nearly half of the spike-specific TCRs reportedly recognize variant regions that carry no mutations. Of the AZD1222 recipients, only five to seven were seropositive at baseline. With dominance at 160-218 and 743-854, vaccine-associated CD4 TCRs spanned spike.

Here immunoSEQ multiplex PCR was the method, and the copy in TCRdb shows in-frame clones only, minus some. The top ten clones hold under 2% of a sample with around 150,000 clones, 85% to 90% of them seen once. This clone has ten or more counts. Its target is not known. The V and J ends lost 0 bases and 4 bases, in that order; junction bases with no gene match: 0. The CDR3 sequence is 14 residues long. The germline CDR1 and CDR2 sequences are MRHNA and SNTAGT. This TCR was sampled from an adult in good health. The chain carries TRBV6-4 and TRBJ2-3; TRBD2 agrees at 8 bases. The sequencing here drew on peripheral blood, taken on day 0 of AZD1222 vaccination. The CDR3 nucleotides read TGTGCCAGCAGTGACTCTAGCGGGGCAGATACGCAGTATTTT. Translating it yields CASSDSSGADTQYF.